The T cell receptor beta chain described here comes from a study of T cells in localized non-small cell lung cancer. Overall study findings and caveats: It remains possible that heterogeneity exists, since only one tumor region was sequenced. It was uninvolved adjacent lung that showed the highest T cell clonality, exceeding tumor. The study detected a median roughly 56 of the top 100 tumor clones in adjacent lung.

This clone showed up just a few times. The target antigen is unknown. The assay was immunoSEQ multiplex PCR, and TCRdb's table has in-frame clones only and misses some. The repertoire consists of about 2,800 clones, with 33% occurring once and the leading ten covering about 12%. CDR3 length: 14 amino acids. The ends were cut back, 2 bases at V and 2 bases at J, with 10 bases in the middle. The germline CDR1 and CDR2 sequences are SGHNT and YENEEA. The TCR sequence derives from a man aged 40 to 70 with stage I lung adenocarcinoma. V is TRBV11-3 and J is TRBJ2-7; D perhaps matches TRBD2 (5 bases). The sample was normal lung tissue next to the tumor, taken before any cancer treatment. The CDR3 nucleotides are TGTGCCAGCAGCTTATCAATGAGGGCCTACGAGCAGTACTTC. This encodes CASSLSMRAYEQYF.